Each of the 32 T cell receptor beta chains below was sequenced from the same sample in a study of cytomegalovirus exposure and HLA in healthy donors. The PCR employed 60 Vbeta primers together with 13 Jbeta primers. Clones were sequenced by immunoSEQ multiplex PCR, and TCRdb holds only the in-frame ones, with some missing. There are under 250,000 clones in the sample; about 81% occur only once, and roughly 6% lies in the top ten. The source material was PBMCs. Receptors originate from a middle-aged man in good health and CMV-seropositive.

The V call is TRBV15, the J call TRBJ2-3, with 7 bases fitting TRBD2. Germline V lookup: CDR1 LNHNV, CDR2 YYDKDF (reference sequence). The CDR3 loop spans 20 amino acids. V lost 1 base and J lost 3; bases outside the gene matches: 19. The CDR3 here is CATSRGRAGAGPVGTDTQYF. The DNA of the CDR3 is TGTGCCACCAGCAGAGGGAGGGCGGGAGCAGGGCCTGTGGGGACAGATACGCAGTATTTT.

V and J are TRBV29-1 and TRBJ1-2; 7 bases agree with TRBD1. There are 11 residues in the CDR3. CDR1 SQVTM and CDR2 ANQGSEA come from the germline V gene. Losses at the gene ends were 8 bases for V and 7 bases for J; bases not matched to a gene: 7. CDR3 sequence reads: CSHRGESGYTF. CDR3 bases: TGCAGCCACAGGGGCGAAAGTGGCTACACCTTC.

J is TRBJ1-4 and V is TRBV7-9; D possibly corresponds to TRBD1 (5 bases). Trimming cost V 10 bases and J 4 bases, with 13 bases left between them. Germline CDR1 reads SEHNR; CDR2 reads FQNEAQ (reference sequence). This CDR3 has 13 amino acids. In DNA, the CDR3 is TGTGCCACCAGACGGGGACTTAATGAAAAACTGTTTTTT. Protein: CATRRGLNEKLFF.

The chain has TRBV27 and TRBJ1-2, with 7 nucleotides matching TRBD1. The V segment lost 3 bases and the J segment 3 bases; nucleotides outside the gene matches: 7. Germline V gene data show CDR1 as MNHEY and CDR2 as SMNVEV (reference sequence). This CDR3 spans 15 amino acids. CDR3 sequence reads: CASSFSGQADYGYTF. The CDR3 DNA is TGTGCCAGCAGTTTCAGTGGACAGGCGGACTATGGCTACACCTTC.

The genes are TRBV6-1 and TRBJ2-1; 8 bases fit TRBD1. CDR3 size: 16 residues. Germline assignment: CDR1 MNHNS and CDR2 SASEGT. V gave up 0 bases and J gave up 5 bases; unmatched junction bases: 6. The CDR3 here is CASSEADRDWNNEQFF. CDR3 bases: TGTGCCAGCAGTGAAGCGGACAGGGATTGGAACAATGAGCAGTTCTTC.

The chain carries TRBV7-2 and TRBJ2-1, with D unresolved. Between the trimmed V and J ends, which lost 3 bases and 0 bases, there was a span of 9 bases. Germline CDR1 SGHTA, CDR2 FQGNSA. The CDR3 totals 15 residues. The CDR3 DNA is TGTGCCAGCAGCTTTGACAAGAGCTCCTACAATGAGCAGTTCTTC. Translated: CASSFDKSSYNEQFF.

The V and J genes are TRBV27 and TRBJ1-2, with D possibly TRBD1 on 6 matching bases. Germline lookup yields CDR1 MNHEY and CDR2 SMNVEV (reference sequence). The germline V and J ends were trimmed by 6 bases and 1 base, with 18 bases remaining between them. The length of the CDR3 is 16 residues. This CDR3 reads CASRGALGPYNYGYTF. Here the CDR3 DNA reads TGTGCCAGCAGGGGGGCTTTGGGCCCTTATAACTATGGCTACACCTTC.

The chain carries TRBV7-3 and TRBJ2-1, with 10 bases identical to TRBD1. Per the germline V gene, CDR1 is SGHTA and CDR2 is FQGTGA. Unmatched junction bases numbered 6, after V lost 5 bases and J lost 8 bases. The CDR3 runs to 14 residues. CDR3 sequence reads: CASSLDGQGDEQFF. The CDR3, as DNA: TGTGCCAGCAGCCTAGACGGACAGGGGGATGAGCAGTTCTTC.

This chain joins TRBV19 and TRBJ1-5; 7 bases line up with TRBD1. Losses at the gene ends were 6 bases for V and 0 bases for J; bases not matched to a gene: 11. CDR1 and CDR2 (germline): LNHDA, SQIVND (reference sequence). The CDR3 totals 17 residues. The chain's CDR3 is CASSRRQGAYSNQPQHF. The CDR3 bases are TGTGCCAGTAGCCGACGACAGGGCGCGTATAGCAATCAGCCCCAGCATTTT.

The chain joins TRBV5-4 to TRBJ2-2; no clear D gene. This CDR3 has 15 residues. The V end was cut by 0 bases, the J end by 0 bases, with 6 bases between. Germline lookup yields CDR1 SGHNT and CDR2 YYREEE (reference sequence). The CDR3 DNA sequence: TGTGCCAGCAGCTTGGGAGCGTCGAACACCGGGGAGCTGTTTTTT. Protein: CASSLGASNTGELFF.

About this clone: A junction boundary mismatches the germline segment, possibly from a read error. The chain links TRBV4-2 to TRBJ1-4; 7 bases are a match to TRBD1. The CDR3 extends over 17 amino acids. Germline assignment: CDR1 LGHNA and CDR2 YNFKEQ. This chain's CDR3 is CTSSQRPGGSTNEKLFF. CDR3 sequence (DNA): TGTACCAGCAGCCAAAGGCCAGGGGGGTCAACTAATGAAAAACTGTTTTTT.

This chain's CDR3 is CATSRSGEGWQPQHF. CDR3 DNA: TGTGCCACCAGCAGAAGTGGAGAGGGCTGGCAGCCCCAGCATTTT. The V and J genes are TRBV15 and TRBJ1-5, with D hard to call. V lost 2 bases to trimming and J lost 7 bases, with 15 bases between them. The CDR3 contains 15 residues. The germline V gene has CDR1 LNHNV and CDR2 YYDKDF (reference sequence).

The CDR3 DNA follows: TGTGCCACCAGCTGGGGGGGAGGCGCGGGACAATCAAACACTGAAGCTTTCTTT. Protein: CATSWGGGAGQSNTEAFF. The V call is TRBV15, the J call TRBJ1-1, with D tentatively TRBD1 (6 bases). The germline gives CDR1 LNHNV, CDR2 YYDKDF (reference sequence). This CDR3 is built from 18 residues. V lost 5 bases to trimming and J lost 2 bases, with 24 bases between them.

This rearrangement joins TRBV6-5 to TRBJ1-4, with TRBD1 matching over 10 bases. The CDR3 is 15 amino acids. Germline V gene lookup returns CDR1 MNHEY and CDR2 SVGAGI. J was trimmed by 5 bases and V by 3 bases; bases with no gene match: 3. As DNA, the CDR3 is TGTGCCAGCAGTTATCGGGGACAGGGGAATGAAAAACTGTTTTTT. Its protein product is CASSYRGQGNEKLFF.

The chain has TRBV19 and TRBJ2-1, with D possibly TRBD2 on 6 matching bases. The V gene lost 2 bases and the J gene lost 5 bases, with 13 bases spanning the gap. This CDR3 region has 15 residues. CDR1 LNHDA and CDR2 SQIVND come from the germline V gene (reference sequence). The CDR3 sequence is CASSIIRLGDNEQFF. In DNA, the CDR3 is TGTGCCAGTAGTATAATCAGACTAGGGGACAATGAGCAGTTCTTC.

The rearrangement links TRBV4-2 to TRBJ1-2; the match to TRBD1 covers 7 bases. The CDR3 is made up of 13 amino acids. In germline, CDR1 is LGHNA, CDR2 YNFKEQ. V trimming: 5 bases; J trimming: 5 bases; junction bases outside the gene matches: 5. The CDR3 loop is CASSDRDSYGYTF. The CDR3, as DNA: TGTGCCAGCAGCGACCGGGACAGTTATGGCTACACCTTC.

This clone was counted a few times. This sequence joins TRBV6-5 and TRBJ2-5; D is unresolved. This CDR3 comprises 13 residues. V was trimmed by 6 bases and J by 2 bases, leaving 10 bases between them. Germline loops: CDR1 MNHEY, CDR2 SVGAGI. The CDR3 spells CASRLSSQETQYF. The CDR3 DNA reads TGTGCCAGCAGGCTGAGCTCACAAGAGACCCAGTACTTC.

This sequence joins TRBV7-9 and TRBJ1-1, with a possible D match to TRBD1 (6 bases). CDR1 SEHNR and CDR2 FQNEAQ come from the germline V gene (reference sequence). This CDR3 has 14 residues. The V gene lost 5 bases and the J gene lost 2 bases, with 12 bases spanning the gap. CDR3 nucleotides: TGTGCCAGCAGCGCAGGACAGACCAACACTGAAGCTTTCTTT. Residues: CASSAGQTNTEAFF.

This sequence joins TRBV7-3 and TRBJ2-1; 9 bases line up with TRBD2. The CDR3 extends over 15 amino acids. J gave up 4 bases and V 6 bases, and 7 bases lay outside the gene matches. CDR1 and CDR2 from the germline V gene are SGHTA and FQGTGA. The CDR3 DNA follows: TGTGCCAGCAGTTATAGGACTAGCGCATACAATGAGCAGTTCTTC. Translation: CASSYRTSAYNEQFF.

The CDR3 bases are TGTGCCAGCAGCCCCGACAGGTTTCGAGACCAGCCCCAGCATTTT. Residues: CASSPDRFRDQPQHF. The chain is built from TRBV27 and TRBJ1-5, with TRBD1 as a possible D gene (6 bases). Per germline, CDR1 MNHEY and CDR2 SMNVEV (reference sequence). The CDR3 spans 15 residues. Trimming took 6 bases from V and 7 from J, leaving 19 bases between them.

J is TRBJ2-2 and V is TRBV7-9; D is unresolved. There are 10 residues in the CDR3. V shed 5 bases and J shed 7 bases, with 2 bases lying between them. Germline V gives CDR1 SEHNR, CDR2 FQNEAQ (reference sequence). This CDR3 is CASSRGELFF. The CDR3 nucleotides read TGTGCCAGCAGCCGCGGGGAGCTGTTTTTT.

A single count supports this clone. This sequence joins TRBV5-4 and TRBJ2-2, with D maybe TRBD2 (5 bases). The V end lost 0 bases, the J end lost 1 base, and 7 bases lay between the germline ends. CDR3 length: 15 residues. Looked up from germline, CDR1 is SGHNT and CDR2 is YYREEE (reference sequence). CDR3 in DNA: TGTGCCAGCAGCTTGGCCGGAGGGAACACCGGGGAGCTGTTTTTT. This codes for CASSLAGGNTGELFF. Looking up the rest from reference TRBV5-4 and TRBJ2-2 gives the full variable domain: ETGVTQSPTHLIKTRGQQVTLRCSSQSGHNTVSWYQQALGQGPQFIFQYYREEENGRGNFPPRFSGLQFPNYSSELNVNALELDDSALYLCASSLAGGNTGELFFGEGSRLTVL.

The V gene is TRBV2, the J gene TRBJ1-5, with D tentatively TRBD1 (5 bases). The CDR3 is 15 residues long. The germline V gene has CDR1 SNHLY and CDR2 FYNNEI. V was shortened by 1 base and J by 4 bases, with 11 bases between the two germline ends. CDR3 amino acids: CASSEVRGKNQPQHF. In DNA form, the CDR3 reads TGTGCCAGCAGTGAAGTTCGGGGGAAAAATCAGCCCCAGCATTTT.

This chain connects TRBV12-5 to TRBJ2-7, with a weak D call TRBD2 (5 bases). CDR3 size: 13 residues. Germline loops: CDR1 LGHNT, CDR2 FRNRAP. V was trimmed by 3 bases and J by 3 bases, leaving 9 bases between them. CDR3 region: CASGFGKGYEQYF. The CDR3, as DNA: TGTGCTAGTGGTTTCGGGAAAGGCTACGAGCAGTACTTC.

CDR3 loop: CASSESGQGAHEQFF. Here the CDR3 DNA reads TGTGCCAGCAGTGAATCCGGACAGGGGGCCCATGAGCAGTTCTTC. The chain has TRBV25-1 and TRBJ2-1; 11 bases are shared with TRBD1. V was pared by 1 base and J by 8 bases, with 4 bases of the junction left unmatched. The germline CDR1 and CDR2 sequences are MGHDK and SYGVNS. CDR3 length: 15 residues.

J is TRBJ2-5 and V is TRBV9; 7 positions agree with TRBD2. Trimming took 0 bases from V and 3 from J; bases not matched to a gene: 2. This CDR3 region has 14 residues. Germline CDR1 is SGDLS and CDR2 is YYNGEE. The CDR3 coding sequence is TGTGCCAGCAGCGTAGGCGGGAGTGAAGAGACCCAGTACTTC. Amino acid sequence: CASSVGGSEETQYF.

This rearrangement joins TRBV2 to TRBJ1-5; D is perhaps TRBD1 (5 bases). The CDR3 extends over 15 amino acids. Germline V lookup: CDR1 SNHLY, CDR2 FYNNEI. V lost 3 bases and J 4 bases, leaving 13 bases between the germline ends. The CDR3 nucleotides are TGTGCCAGCAGTGATTCTGGCAGGGCGAATCAGCCCCAGCATTTT. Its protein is CASSDSGRANQPQHF.

CDR3: CASSSPEGLRSLNEQFF. The CDR3 DNA is TGTGCCAGCAGCTCCCCGGAGGGACTTCGAAGCCTCAATGAGCAGTTCTTC. V and J are TRBV5-6 and TRBJ2-1; TRBD2 might be the D (6 bases). The CDR3 loop spans 17 amino acids. Trimming cost V 3 bases and J 6 bases, with 22 bases left between them. The germline V gene encodes CDR1 SGHDT and CDR2 YYEEEE.

CDR3 sequence: CASRAGPGELFF. The DNA of the CDR3 is TGTGCCAGCCGTGCAGGGCCTGGGGAGCTGTTTTTT. V is TRBV6-4 and J is TRBJ2-2; tentatively, D is TRBD1 (5 bases). Trimming removed 8 bases from V and 8 bases from J, with 12 bases in between. The V gene's germline CDR1 is MRHNA and CDR2 SNTAGT. The CDR3 contains 12 residues.

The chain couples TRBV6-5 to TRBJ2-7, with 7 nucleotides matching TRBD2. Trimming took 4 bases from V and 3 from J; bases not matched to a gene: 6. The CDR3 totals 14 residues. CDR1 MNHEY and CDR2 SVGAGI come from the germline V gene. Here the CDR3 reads CASSLPGGHYEQYF. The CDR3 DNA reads TGTGCCAGCAGTTTGCCGGGAGGCCACTACGAGCAGTACTTC.

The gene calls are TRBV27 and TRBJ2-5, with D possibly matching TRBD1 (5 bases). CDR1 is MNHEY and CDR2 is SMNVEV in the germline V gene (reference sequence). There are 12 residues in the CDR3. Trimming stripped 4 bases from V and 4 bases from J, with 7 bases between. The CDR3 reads CASSSQGETQYF. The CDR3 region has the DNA TGTGCCAGCAGTTCCCAGGGAGAGACCCAGTACTTC.

The CDR3 sequence: CAARQGGNTEAFF. Here the CDR3 DNA reads TGTGCCGCCAGACAGGGTGGGAACACTGAAGCTTTCTTT. V gene TRBV19 combines with J gene TRBJ1-1; 7 nucleotides match TRBD1. The CDR3 consists of 13 residues. Germline values: CDR1 LNHDA, CDR2 SQIVND (reference sequence). Unmatched junction bases numbered 7, after V lost 11 bases and J lost 1 base.